Presented here are 18 T cell receptor beta chains from one specimen sequenced in a study. Each CDR3 protein is one row after TCRdb ran MiXCR on the RT-PCR reads. The data show about 680,000 distinct CDR3 sequences, with over 12% seen just once and just over 3.5% held by the top ten. Sequencing was performed on memory CD4+ T cells from blood. The receptor set was obtained from a female donor in good health, serving as a healthy control.

This clonotype has a handful of counts. This rearrangement joins TRBV9 to TRBJ2-3; D might be TRBD1 or TRBD2, each matching 5 bases. CDR1 SGDLS and CDR2 YYNGEE come from the germline V gene. V was clipped by 0 bases and J by 2 bases, with 10 bases between them. The CDR3 extends over 15 amino acids. The CDR3: CASSVGGVNTDTQYF. CDR3 bases: TGTGCCAGCAGCGTAGGAGGGGTAAACACAGATACGCAGTATTTT.

The V and J genes are TRBV20-1 and TRBJ2-2, with D perhaps matching TRBD2 (7 bases). The CDR3 contains 15 residues. The germline V and J ends were trimmed by 1 base and 3 bases, with 12 bases remaining between them. Germline CDR1 and CDR2: DFQATT and SNEGSKA (reference sequence). Written as DNA, the CDR3 is TGCAGTGCTAGAGGTCGGGGGGCGGACACCGGGGAGCTGTTTTTT. Translating it yields CSARGRGADTGELFF.

The rearrangement uses TRBV5-1 and TRBJ2-7, with TRBD2 as a possible D gene (5 bases). Trimming shortened V by 5 bases and J by 5 bases, and 17 bases separated the two germline ends. The germline CDR1 and CDR2 sequences are SGHRS and YFSETQ. CDR3 length equals 14 residues. The CDR3: CASRAGNEPDEQYF. CDR3 DNA sequence: TGCGCCAGCAGAGCCGGGAACGAACCAGACGAGCAGTACTTC.

This clonotype has a count of ten or more. This chain joins TRBV20-1 and TRBJ2-5; D not certain. This CDR3 region has 13 residues. Germline values: CDR1 DFQATT, CDR2 SNEGSKA (reference sequence). Trimming pared 5 bases from V and 1 base from J, leaving 11 bases between. In nucleotides, the CDR3 is TGCAGTGCTCGCCTGGGCGTCCAAGAGACCCAGTACTTC. Translating it yields CSARLGVQETQYF.

This clonotype was recorded a few times. The CDR3 protein is CASSTGQGETEAFF. CDR3 nucleotide sequence: TGTGCCAGCAGCACCGGACAGGGGGAGACTGAAGCTTTCTTT. The V and J genes are TRBV7-9 and TRBJ1-1; 10 positions agree with TRBD1. The CDR3 contains 14 residues. The germline V gene encodes CDR1 SEHNR and CDR2 FQNEAQ (reference sequence). The V and J ends lost 5 bases and 5 bases, in that order; junction bases with no gene match: 5. Looking up the rest from reference TRBV7-9 and TRBJ1-1 gives the full variable domain: DTGVSQNPRHKITKRGQNVTFRCDPISEHNRLYWYRQTLGQGPEFLTYFQNEAQLEKSRLLSDRFSAERPKGSFSTLEIQRTEQGDSAMYLCASSTGQGETEAFFGQGTRLTVV.

The table lists this clonotype with many counts. The chain couples TRBV20-1 to TRBJ1-2; D is ambiguous. This CDR3 is built from 9 residues. The V gene's germline CDR1 is DFQATT and CDR2 SNEGSKA (reference sequence). V lost 5 bases, J lost 6 bases, and 4 bases lay in between. CDR3 sequence reads: CSAGDGYTF. As DNA, the CDR3 is TGCAGTGCTGGCGATGGCTACACCTTC.

The chain couples TRBV20-1 to TRBJ1-6; tentative D call: TRBD1 (5 bases). Trimming pared 6 bases from V and 1 base from J, leaving 22 bases between. The CDR3 has 18 residues. Germline V gene data show CDR1 as DFQATT and CDR2 as SNEGSKA (reference sequence). CDR3 bases: TGCAGTGCGGCCGAGGCATTGGGGGGGGTGTCCTATAATTCACCCCTCCACTTT. It encodes CSAAEALGGVSYNSPLHF.

The CDR3 DNA is TGCGCCAGCAGCAAGGGACTAGCGGGGACGAACACCGGGGAGCTGTTTTTT. Translation: CASSKGLAGTNTGELFF. The gene calls are TRBV5-1 and TRBJ2-2, with TRBD2 matching 13 bases. The CDR3 runs 17 residues. CDR1 is SGHRS and CDR2 is YFSETQ in the germline V gene. Trimming cost V 4 bases and J 0 bases; bases outside gene matches: 3.

The chain is built from TRBV6-6 and TRBJ2-7; no definite D call. Germline loops: CDR1 MNHNY, CDR2 SVGAGI (reference sequence). Trimming removed 0 bases from V and 7 bases from J, with 16 bases in between. The CDR3 is 15 amino acids. The CDR3 reads CASSYSPLEGMEQYF. DNA for the CDR3: TGTGCCAGCAGTTACTCGCCGCTAGAAGGAATGGAGCAGTACTTC.

This clonotype was picked up a small number of times. The V gene is TRBV5-1, the J gene TRBJ1-1; no firm D call. V gave up 4 bases and J gave up 5 bases, with 21 bases separating them. The CDR3 totals 16 residues. The germline gives CDR1 SGHRS, CDR2 YFSETQ. The CDR3 loop reads CASSPTPAELLTEAFF. The CDR3 coding sequence is TGCGCCAGCAGCCCGACTCCTGCGGAGTTACTAACTGAAGCTTTCTTT.

This chain links TRBV5-1 with TRBJ2-1; D remains unclear. This CDR3 is 14 amino acids long. Germline V gives CDR1 SGHRS, CDR2 YFSETQ. Trimming cost V 3 bases and J 0 bases, with 7 bases left between them. CDR3 bases: TGCGCCAGCAGCTCCCAGAGCTCCTACAATGAGCAGTTCTTC. Its translation is CASSSQSSYNEQFF.

The chain recombines TRBV18 with TRBJ2-5, with TRBD1 matching 7 bases. CDR3 size: 13 residues. The V and J ends lost 6 bases and 5 bases, in that order; junction bases with no gene match: 6. Germline values: CDR1 KGHSH, CDR2 LQKENI. Here the CDR3 reads CASSPQGDETQYF. The CDR3, as DNA: TGTGCCAGCTCCCCTCAGGGGGATGAGACCCAGTACTTC.

This clonotype was found many times. The chain has TRBV6-5 and TRBJ2-1, with 7 bases fitting TRBD1. V dropped 2 bases and J dropped 4; count of bases not matched to a gene: 8. The CDR3 sequence is 16 residues long. CDR1 and CDR2 from the germline V gene are MNHEY and SVGAGI. The DNA for the CDR3 is TGTGCCAGCAGTTACGGCCGGGACAGCCCTTACAATGAGCAGTTCTTC. Its protein product is CASSYGRDSPYNEQFF.

The chain links TRBV5-4 to TRBJ2-7; D gene ambiguous. Trimming shortened V by 0 bases and J by 3 bases, and 10 bases separated the two germline ends. This CDR3 comprises 14 residues. CDR1 and CDR2 from the germline V gene are SGHNT and YYREEE (reference sequence). The DNA for the CDR3 is TGTGCCAGCAGCTTGGACAGAGCCTACTACGAGCAGTACTTC. This translates into CASSLDRAYYEQYF. The full variable domain, its missing parts supplied by reference TRBV5-4 and TRBJ2-7, is ETGVTQSPTHLIKTRGQQVTLRCSSQSGHNTVSWYQQALGQGPQFIFQYYREEENGRGNFPPRFSGLQFPNYSSELNVNALELDDSALYLCASSLDRAYYEQYFGPGTRLTVT.

V is TRBV7-7 and J is TRBJ2-2; 7 nucleotides agree with TRBD2. This CDR3 contains 16 residues. Germline CDR1 reads SSHAT; CDR2 reads FNYEAQ (reference sequence). Trimming took 5 bases from V and 2 from J; bases not matched to a gene: 8. As DNA, the CDR3 is TGTGCCAGCAGCCCCCGGGGAGGGTTTAACACCGGGGAGCTGTTTTTT. Encoded protein: CASSPRGGFNTGELFF.

This clonotype has a count of ten or more. The CDR3 sequence is CSASQPQGANSPLHF. CDR3 DNA: TGCAGTGCTAGTCAACCCCAGGGGGCTAATTCACCCCTCCACTTT. The chain joins TRBV20-1 to TRBJ1-6; 8 bases line up with TRBD1. The V segment lost 3 bases and the J segment 6 bases; nucleotides outside the gene matches: 7. CDR3 size: 15 residues. From germline, CDR1 is DFQATT and CDR2 SNEGSKA (reference sequence).

The chain has TRBV5-5 and TRBJ2-2, with 8 bases matching TRBD1. Germline V gene lookup returns CDR1 SGHKS and CDR2 YYEKEE (reference sequence). This CDR3 contains 16 residues. Unmatched junction bases numbered 6, after V lost 4 bases and J lost 1 base. The chain's CDR3 is CASSIGTGENTGELFF. The CDR3 DNA reads TGTGCCAGCAGCATCGGGACAGGAGAGAACACCGGGGAGCTGTTTTTT.

CDR3 coding DNA: TGTGCCATCAGTGACGCCAGCGGACAGAGCTCTGGGGCCAACGTCCTGACTTTC. This codes for CAISDASGQSSGANVLTF. This sequence joins TRBV10-3 and TRBJ2-6, with a weak D call TRBD1 (6 bases). Trimming took off 3 bases at V and 0 bases at J, with 15 bases between the two ends. The CDR3 has 18 residues. CDR1 is ENHRY and CDR2 is SYGVKD in the germline V gene.